The present TCR beta chain was sequenced within a study of identical twins. Broader study findings: Cord blood's abundant beta clonotypes had fewer insertions, unlike memory repertoires.

In its sample, this clonotype was seen many times. Its target is unknown. The CDR3 contains 15 residues. V lost 10 bases, J lost 2 bases, and 20 bases lay in between. TCRdb reprocessed the 5' RACE reads via MiXCR and lists one record per CDR3 protein. The table shows about 530,000 distinct CDR3 sequences, with 13% to 15% occurring only once. The same data also contributed to another study, on yellow fever vaccine responses in identical twins.

This TCR derives from a woman younger than 35 in good health. The source material was CD4+ T cells sorted from blood. J is TRBJ1-1 and V is TRBV12-3 or TRBV12-4; no reliable D call. CDR3 residues: CATPTLRRGNTEAFF. The CDR3 DNA follows: TGTGCCACCCCGACTCTCCGCCGGGGAAACACTGAAGCTTTCTTT.